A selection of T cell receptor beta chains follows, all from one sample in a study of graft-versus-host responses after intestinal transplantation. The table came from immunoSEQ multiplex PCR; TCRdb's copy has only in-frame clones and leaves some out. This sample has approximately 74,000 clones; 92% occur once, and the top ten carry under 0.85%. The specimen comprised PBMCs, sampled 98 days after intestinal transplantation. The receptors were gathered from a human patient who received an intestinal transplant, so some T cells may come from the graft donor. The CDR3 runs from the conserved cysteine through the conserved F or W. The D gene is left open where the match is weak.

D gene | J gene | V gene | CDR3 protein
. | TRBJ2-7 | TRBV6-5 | CASSAEDEQYF
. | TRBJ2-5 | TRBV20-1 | CSAKLLETQYF
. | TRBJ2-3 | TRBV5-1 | CASSSGDVTDTQYF
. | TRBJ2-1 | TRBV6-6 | CASSYSQVNEQFF
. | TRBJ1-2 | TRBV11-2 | CASSPGQNYGYTF
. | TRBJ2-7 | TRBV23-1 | CARAESYEQYF
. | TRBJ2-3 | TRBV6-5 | CASSGQGTDTQYF
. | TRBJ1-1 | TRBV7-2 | CASSLTKPNTEAFF
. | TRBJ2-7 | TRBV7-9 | CASSLGQGLDEQYF
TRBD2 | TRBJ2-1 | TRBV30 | CAWSRLAGYNEQFF
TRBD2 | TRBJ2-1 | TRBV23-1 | CASSPPGGARTSGTYNEQFF
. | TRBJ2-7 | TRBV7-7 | CASSRSPGQFDEQYF
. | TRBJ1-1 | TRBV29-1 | CSVTRQGYTEAFF
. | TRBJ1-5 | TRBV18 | CASSPGVLNQPQHF
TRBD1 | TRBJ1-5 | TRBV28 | CASSWVRGPGLQPQHF
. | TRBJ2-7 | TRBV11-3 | CASSLVNGAYEQYF
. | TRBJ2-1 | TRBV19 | CASSIGSDSYNEQFF
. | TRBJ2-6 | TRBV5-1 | CASSLGNRAGANVLTF
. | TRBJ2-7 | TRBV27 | CASSFRYEQYF
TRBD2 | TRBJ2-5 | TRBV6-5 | CASSVSGGNQETQYF